The sequence of this TCR beta chain was determined in a study of T-cell reconstitution after alpha-beta-depleted transplantation in children. Germline CDR1 SGHTA, CDR2 FQGNSA. The CDR3 consists of 14 residues. V lost 5 bases to trimming and J lost 0 bases, with 9 bases between them. Unique molecular identifiers were used in preparing the TCRbeta library. From the PCR reads, TCRdb called clonotypes with MiXCR, one entry per CDR3 protein. The sample carries 500,000 or so distinct CDR3 sequences, over 25% recorded once. The TCR originated in a human donor who donated a stem cell graft to a child with aplastic anemia. V gene TRBV7-2 combines with J gene TRBJ2-3; D uncertain. The source was PBMCs from the stem cell graft donor, collected from the stem cell graft. The CDR3 DNA follows: TGTGCCAGCAGCCCCTCACGGAGCACAGATACGCAGTATTTT. This translates into CASSPSRSTDTQYF.